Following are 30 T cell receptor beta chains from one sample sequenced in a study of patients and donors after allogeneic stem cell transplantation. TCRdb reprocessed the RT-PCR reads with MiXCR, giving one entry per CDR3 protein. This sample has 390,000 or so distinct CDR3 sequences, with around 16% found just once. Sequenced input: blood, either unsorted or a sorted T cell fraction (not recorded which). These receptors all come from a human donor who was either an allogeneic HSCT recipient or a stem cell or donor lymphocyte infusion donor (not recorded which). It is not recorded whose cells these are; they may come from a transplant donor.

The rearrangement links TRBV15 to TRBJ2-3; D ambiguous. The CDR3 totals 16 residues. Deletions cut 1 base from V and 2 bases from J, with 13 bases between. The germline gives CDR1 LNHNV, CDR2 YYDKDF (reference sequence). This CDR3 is CATSRGALRNTDTQYF. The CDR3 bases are TGTGCCACCAGCAGAGGGGCTCTGAGGAACACAGATACGCAGTATTTT.

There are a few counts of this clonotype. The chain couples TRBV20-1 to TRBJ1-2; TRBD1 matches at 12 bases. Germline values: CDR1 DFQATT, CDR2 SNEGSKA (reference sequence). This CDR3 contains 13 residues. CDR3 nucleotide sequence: TGCAGGCCGGGACAGGGGGCGGATTATGGCTACACCTTC. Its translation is CRPGQGADYGYTF.

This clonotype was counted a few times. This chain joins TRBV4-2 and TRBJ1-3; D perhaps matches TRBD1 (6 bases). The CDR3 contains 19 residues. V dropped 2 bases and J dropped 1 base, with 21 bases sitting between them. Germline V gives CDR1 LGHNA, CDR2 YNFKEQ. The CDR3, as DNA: TGTGCCAGCAGCCAATCCGAACGGACCACAGGGACTTCTGGAAACACCATATATTTT. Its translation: CASSQSERTTGTSGNTIYF.

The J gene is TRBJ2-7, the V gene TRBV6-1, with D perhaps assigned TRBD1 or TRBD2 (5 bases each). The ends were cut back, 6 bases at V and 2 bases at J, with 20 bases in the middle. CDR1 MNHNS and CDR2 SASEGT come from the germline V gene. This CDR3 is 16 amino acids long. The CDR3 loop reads CASRPQLIGTTYEQYF. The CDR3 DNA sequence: TGTGCCAGCAGACCGCAACTGATCGGGACCACCTACGAGCAGTACTTC.

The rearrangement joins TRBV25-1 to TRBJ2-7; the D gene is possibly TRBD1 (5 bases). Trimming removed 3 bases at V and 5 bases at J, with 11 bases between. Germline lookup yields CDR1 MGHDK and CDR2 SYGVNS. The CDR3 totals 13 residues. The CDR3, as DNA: TGTGCCAGCAGTGAGGCCAACAGGAACGAGCAGTACTTC. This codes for CASSEANRNEQYF.

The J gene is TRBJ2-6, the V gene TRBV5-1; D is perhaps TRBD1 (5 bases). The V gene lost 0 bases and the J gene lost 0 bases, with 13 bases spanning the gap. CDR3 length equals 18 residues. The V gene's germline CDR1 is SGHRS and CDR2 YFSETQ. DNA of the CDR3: TGCGCCAGCAGCTTGGTGGGCAGGGCGCTCTCTGGGGCCAACGTCCTGACTTTC. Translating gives CASSLVGRALSGANVLTF.

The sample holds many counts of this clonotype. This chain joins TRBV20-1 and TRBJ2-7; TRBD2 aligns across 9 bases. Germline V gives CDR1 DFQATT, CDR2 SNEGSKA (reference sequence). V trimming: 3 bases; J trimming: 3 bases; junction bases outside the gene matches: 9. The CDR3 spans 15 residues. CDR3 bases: TGCAGTGCTAGGGGGACTAGCTCGGTTCTCTACGAGCAGTACTTC. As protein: CSARGTSSVLYEQYF.

This CDR3 is CASSPGGQGIDTQYF. CDR3 nucleotide sequence: TGTGCCAGCAGCCCCGGGGGACAGGGGATAGATACGCAGTATTTT. The chain couples TRBV6-1 to TRBJ2-3; the match to TRBD1 covers 10 bases. V shed 6 bases and J 5 bases; nucleotides not matched to a gene: 8. This CDR3 is 15 amino acids long. Germline loops: CDR1 MNHNS, CDR2 SASEGT.

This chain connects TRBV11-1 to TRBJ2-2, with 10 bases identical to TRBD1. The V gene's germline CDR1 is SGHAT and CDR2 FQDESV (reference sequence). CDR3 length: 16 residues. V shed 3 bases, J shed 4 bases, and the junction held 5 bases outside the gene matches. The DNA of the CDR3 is TGTGCCAGCAGCTTTCCCCGGGACAGGGGCACCGGGGAGCTGTTTTTT. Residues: CASSFPRDRGTGELFF.

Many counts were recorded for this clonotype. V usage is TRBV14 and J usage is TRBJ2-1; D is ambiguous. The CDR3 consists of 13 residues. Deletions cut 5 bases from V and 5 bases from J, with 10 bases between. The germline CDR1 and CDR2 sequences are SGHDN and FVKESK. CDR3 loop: CASSGWIHNEQFF. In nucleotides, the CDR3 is TGTGCCAGCAGCGGTTGGATCCACAATGAGCAGTTCTTC. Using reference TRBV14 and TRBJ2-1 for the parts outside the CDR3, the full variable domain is EAGVTQFPSHSVIEKGQTVTLRCDPISGHDNLYWYRRVMGKEIKFLLHFVKESKQDESGMPNNRFLAERTGGTYSTLKVQPAELEDSGVYFCASSGWIHNEQFFGPGTRLTVL.

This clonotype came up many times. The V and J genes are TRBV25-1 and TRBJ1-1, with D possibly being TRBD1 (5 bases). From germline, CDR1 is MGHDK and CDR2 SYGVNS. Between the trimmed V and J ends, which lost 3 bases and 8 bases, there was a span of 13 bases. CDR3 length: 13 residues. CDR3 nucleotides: TGTGCCAGCAGTGATAGGGGAGTTCGAGAAGCTTTCTTT. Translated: CASSDRGVREAFF.

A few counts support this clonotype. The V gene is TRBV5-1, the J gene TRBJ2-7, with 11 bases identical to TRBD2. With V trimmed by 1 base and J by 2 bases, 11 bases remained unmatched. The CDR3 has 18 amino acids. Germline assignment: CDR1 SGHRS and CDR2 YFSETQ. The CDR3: CASSLLSLGTSGPYEQYF. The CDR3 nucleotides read TGCGCCAGCAGCTTGCTATCCTTAGGGACTAGCGGACCCTACGAGCAGTACTTC.

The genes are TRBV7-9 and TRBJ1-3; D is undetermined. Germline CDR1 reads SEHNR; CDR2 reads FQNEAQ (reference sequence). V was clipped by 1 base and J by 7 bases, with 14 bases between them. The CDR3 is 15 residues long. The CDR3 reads CASSLGETLGNTIYF. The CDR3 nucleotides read TGTGCCAGCAGCTTAGGCGAGACCCTCGGTAACACCATATATTTT.

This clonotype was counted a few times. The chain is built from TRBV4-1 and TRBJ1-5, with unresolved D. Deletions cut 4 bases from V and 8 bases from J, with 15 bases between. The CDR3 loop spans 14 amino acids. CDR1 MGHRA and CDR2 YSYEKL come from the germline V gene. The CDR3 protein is CASSPRTGWEPQHF. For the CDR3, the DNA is TGCGCCAGCAGCCCCCGGACGGGTTGGGAGCCCCAGCATTTT.

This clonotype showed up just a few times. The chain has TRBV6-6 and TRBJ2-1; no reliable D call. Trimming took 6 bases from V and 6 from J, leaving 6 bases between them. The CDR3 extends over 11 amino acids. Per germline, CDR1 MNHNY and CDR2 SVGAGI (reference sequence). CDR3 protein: CASSHGNEQFF. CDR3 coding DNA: TGTGCCAGCAGCCACGGCAATGAGCAGTTCTTC.

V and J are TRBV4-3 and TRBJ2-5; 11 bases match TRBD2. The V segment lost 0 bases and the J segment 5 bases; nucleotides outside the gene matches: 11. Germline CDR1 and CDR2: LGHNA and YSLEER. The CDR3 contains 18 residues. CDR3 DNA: TGCGCCAGCAGCCAAGATGGGGCCCTAGCGGGGGGCCCGGAGACCCAGTACTTC. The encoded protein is CASSQDGALAGGPETQYF.

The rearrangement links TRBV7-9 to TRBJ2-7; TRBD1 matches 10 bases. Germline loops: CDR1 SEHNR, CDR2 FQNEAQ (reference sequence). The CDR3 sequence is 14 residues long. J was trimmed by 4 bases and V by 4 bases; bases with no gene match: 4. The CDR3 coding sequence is TGTGCCAGCAGCTATCCGGGACAGGGGTACGAGCAGTACTTC. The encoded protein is CASSYPGQGYEQYF.

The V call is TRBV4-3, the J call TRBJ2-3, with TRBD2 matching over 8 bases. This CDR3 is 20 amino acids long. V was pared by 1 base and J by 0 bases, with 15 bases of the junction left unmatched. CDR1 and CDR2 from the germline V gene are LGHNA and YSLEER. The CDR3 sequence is CASSQGRSSGVQASTDTQYF. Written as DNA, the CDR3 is TGCGCCAGCAGCCAAGGTCGGAGTAGCGGGGTCCAAGCTAGCACAGATACGCAGTATTTT.

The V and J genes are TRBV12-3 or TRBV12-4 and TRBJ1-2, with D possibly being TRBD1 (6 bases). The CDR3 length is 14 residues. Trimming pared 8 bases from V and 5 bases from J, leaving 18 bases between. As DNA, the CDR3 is TGTGCCAGCGGTACCTTACAGGGAGCTTATGGCTACACCTTC. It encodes CASGTLQGAYGYTF.

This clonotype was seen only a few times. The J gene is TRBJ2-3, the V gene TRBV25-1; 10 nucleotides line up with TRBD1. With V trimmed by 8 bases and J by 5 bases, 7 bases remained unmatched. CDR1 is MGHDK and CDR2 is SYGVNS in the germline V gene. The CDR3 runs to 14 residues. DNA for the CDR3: TGTGCCAGCTCCGCCGGGACAGGGGTAGATACGCAGTATTTT. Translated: CASSAGTGVDTQYF. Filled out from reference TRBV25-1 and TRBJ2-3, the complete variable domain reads EADIYQTPRYLVIGTGKKITLECSQTMGHDKMYWYQQDPGMELHLIHYSYGVNSTEKGDLSSESTVSRIRTEHFPLTLESARPSHTSQYLCASSAGTGVDTQYFGPGTRLTVL.

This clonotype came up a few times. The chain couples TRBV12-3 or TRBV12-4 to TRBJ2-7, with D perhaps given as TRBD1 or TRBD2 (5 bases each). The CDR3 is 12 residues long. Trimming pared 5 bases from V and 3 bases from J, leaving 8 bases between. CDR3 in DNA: TGTGCCAGCAGTGGGGGATACTACGAGCAGTACTTC. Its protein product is CASSGGYYEQYF.

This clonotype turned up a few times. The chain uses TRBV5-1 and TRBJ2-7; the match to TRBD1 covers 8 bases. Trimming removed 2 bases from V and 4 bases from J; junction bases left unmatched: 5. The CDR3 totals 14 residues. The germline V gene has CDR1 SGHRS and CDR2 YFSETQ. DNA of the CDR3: TGCGCCAGCAGCTTCGGACAGGGAAGGTACGAGCAGTACTTC. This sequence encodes CASSFGQGRYEQYF.

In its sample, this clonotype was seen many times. The CDR3 DNA sequence: TGTGCCAGCAGTGAACAGGGGGATCTTGCTGGCTACACCTTC. This encodes CASSEQGDLAGYTF. The genes are TRBV6-1 and TRBJ1-2, with TRBD1 identical over 7 bases. CDR1 is MNHNS and CDR2 is SASEGT in the germline V gene. The ends lost 2 bases at V and 7 bases at J; junction bases unmatched: 7. This CDR3 is built from 14 residues.

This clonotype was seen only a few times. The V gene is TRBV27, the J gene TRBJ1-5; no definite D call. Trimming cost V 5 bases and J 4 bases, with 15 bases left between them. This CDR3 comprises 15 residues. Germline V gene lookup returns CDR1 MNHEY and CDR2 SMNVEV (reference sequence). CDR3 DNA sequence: TGTGCCAGCAGTATGGCCTGGTCGGGTAATCAGCCCCAGCATTTT. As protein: CASSMAWSGNQPQHF.

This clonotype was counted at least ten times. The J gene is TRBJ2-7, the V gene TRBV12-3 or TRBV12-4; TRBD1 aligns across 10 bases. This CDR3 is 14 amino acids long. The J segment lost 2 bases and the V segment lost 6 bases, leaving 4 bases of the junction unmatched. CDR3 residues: CASSLGQGTYEQYF. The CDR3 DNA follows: TGTGCCAGCAGCCTGGGACAGGGGACCTACGAGCAGTACTTC.

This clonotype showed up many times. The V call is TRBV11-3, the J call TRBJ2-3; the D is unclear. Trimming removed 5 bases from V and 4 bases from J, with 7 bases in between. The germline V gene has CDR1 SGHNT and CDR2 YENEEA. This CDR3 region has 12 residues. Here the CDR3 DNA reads TGTGCCAGCAGCCTGAAATCAGATACGCAGTATTTT. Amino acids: CASSLKSDTQYF.

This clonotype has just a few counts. The CDR3 sequence is CASSSGGKEETQYF. The CDR3 nucleotides are TGTGCCAGCAGTTCCGGGGGAAAGGAAGAGACCCAGTACTTC. V is TRBV6-5 and J is TRBJ2-5, with D perhaps TRBD2 (6 bases). Deletions cut 4 bases from V and 3 bases from J, with 12 bases between. This CDR3 spans 14 amino acids. Looked up from germline, CDR1 is MNHEY and CDR2 is SVGAGI.

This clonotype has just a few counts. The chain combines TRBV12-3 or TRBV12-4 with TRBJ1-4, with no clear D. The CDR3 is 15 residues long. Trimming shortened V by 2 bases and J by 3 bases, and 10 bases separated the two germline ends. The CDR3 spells CASSLRSGPNEKLFF. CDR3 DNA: TGTGCCAGCAGTTTAAGATCCGGCCCTAATGAAAAACTGTTTTTT.

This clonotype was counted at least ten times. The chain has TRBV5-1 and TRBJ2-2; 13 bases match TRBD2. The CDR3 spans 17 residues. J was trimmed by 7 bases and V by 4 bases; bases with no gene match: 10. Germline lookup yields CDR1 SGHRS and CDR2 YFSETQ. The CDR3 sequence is CASSTPRLAGGVGELFF. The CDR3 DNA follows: TGCGCCAGCAGCACTCCTAGACTAGCGGGAGGTGTCGGGGAGCTGTTTTTT.

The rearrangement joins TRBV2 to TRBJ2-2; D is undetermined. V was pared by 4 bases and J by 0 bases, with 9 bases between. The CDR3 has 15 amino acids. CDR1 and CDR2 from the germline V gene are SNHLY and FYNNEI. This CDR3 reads CASSVARSNTGELFF. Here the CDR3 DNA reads TGTGCCAGCAGTGTGGCCCGGTCGAACACCGGGGAGCTGTTTTTT.